The 9 T cell receptor beta chains below were found in one sample sequenced in a study of blood T cell repertoires in COVID-19. Data came from immunoSEQ multiplex PCR; TCRdb stores just in-frame clones and leaves some out. The sample carries 330,000 or so clones, 87% recorded once. The sequenced sample consisted of peripheral blood. Every receptor here comes from a man aged 25-40 years with COVID-19, enrolled during active disease.

The chain has TRBV6-1 and TRBJ2-7; tentative D call: TRBD2 (5 bases). The CDR3 is 16 residues long. The V gene's germline CDR1 is MNHNS and CDR2 SASEGT. Trimming removed 3 bases from V and 2 bases from J, with 17 bases in between. The CDR3 protein is CASSDPPGNRAYEQYF. DNA for the CDR3: TGTGCCAGCAGTGACCCCCCCGGGAACAGAGCCTACGAGCAGTACTTC.

The chain has TRBV20-1 and TRBJ1-1, with D unresolved. CDR3 length: 11 amino acids. Trimming pared 6 bases from V and 11 bases from J, leaving 16 bases between. Per the germline V gene, CDR1 is DFQATT and CDR2 is SNEGSKA (reference sequence). The CDR3 nucleotides read TGCAGTGCCGAGGTGGAAGGAGAGGCTTTCTTT. This sequence encodes CSAEVEGEAFF.

V and J are TRBV10-3 and TRBJ1-1; D is unresolved. V lost 2 bases and J 0 bases, leaving 10 bases between the germline ends. The CDR3 spans 15 residues. Germline V lookup: CDR1 ENHRY, CDR2 SYGVKD. The CDR3 coding sequence is TGTGCCATCAGTGAGGGGAGAGCGCTGAACACTGAAGCTTTCTTT. The encoded protein is CAISEGRALNTEAFF.

This rearrangement joins TRBV30 to TRBJ1-2; D is unclear. Germline V gene sequence: CDR1 GTSNPN, CDR2 SVGIG (reference sequence). V lost 7 bases to trimming and J lost 6 bases, with 15 bases between them. The CDR3 totals 12 residues. CDR3 in DNA: TGTGCCTCCGAACGAGGTGGCAATGGCTACACCTTC. Its protein product is CASERGGNGYTF.

The genes are TRBV5-1 and TRBJ1-1; 7 nucleotides align to TRBD1. Germline V CDR1 and CDR2: SGHRS, YFSETQ. J lost 1 base, V lost 4 bases, and 16 bases had no gene match. The length of the CDR3 is 18 residues. This CDR3 reads CASSPRDRQLISNTEAFF. The CDR3 DNA follows: TGCGCCAGCAGCCCCCGGGACAGACAACTCATATCGAACACTGAAGCTTTCTTT.

This chain links TRBV21-1 with TRBJ1-4. TRBV21-1 is recorded as a pseudogene. The CDR3 sequence is 15 residues long. In DNA form, the CDR3 reads TGTGCCAGCAGTAAGGAATTGGGGGGGAATGAAAAACTGTTTTTT. Residues: CASSKELGGNEKLFF.

The CDR3 coding sequence is TGTGCCAGCAGTTCCGGACAGGGTGATCAGCCCCAGCATTTT. This gives the protein CASSSGQGDQPQHF. V usage is TRBV6-2 or TRBV6-3 and J usage is TRBJ1-5, with 8 bases matching TRBD1. Germline CDR1 reads MNHEY; CDR2 reads SVGEGT. This CDR3 contains 14 residues. J was trimmed by 5 bases and V by 4 bases; bases with no gene match: 4.

The chain couples TRBV19 to TRBJ1-1; possibly TRBD1 for D (5 bases). The V gene lost 1 base and the J gene lost 2 bases, with 8 bases spanning the gap. Looked up from germline, CDR1 is LNHDA and CDR2 is SQIVND (reference sequence). The CDR3 has 14 amino acids. CDR3 protein: CASSIVGQNTEAFF. The CDR3 coding sequence is TGTGCCAGTAGTATAGTCGGACAAAACACTGAAGCTTTCTTT. The complete variable domain, with remaining parts taken from reference TRBV19 and TRBJ1-1, reads DGGITQSPKYLFRKEGQNVTLSCEQNLNHDAMYWYRQDPGQGLRLIYYSQIVNDFQKGDIAEGYSVSREKKESFPLTVTSAQKNPTAFYLCASSIVGQNTEAFFGQGTRLTVV.

This sequence joins TRBV2 and TRBJ1-4; D call uncertain. Germline-derived CDR1 and CDR2 are SNHLY and FYNNEI. V was clipped by 8 bases and J by 0 bases, with 7 bases between them. This CDR3 spans 13 amino acids. CDR3 protein: CASEHSTNEKLFF. The CDR3 nucleotides are TGTGCCAGCGAGCATTCAACTAATGAAAAACTGTTTTTT.